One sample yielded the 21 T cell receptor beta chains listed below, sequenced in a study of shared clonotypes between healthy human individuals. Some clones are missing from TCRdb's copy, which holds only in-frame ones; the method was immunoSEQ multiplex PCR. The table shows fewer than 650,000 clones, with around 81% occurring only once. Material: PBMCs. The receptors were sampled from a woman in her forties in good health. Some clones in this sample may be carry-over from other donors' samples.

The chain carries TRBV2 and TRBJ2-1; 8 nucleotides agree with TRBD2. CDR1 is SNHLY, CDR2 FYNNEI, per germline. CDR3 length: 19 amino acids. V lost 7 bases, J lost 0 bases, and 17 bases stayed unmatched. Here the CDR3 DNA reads TGTGCCAGCACCTACGGGGGTAGCGGGAACAACCCCTCCTACAATGAGCAGTTCTTC. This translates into CASTYGGSGNNPSYNEQFF.

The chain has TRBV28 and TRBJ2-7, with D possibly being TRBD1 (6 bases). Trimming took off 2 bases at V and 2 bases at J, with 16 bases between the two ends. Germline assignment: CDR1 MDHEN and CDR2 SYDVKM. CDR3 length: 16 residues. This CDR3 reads CASSLRVGTYPYEQYF. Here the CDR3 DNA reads TGTGCCAGCAGTTTACGAGTTGGGACATACCCCTACGAGCAGTACTTC.

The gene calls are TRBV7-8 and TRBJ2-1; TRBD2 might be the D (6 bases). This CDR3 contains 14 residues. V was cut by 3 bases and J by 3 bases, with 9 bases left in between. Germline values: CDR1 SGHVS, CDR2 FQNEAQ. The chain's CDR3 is CASSFRTNYNEQFF. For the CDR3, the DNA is TGTGCCAGCAGCTTTCGGACTAACTACAATGAGCAGTTCTTC.

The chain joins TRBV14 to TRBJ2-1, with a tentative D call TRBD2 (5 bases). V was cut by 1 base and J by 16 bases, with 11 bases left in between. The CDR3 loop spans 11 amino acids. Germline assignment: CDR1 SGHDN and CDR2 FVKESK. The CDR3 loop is CASSQAGVAFF. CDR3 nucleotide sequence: TGTGCCAGCAGCCAAGCCGGGGTGGCCTTCTTC. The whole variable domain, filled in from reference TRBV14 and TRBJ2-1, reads EAGVTQFPSHSVIEKGQTVTLRCDPISGHDNLYWYRRVMGKEIKFLLHFVKESKQDESGMPNNRFLAERTGGTYSTLKVQPAELEDSGVYFCASSQAGVAFFGPGTRLTVL.

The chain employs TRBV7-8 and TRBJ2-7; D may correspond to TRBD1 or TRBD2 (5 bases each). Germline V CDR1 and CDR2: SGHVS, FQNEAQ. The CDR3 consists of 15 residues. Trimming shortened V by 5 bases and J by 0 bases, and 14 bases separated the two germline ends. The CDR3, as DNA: TGTGCCAGCAGCCCCGGGGACGTCCCCTCCTACGAGCAGTACTTC. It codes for CASSPGDVPSYEQYF. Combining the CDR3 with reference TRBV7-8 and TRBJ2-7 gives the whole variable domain GAGVSQSPRYKVAKRGQDVALRCDPISGHVSLFWYQQALGQGPEFLTYFQNEAQLDKSGLPSDRFFAERPEGSVSTLKIQRTQQEDSAVYLCASSPGDVPSYEQYFGPGTRLTVT.

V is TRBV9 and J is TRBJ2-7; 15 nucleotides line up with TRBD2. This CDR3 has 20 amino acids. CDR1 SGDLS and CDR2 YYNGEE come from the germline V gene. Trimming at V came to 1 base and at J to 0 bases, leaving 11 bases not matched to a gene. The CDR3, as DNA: TGTGCCAGCAGCGTATCCCCAGGACTAGCGGGAGGGCCGATCTCCTACGAGCAGTACTTC. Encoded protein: CASSVSPGLAGGPISYEQYF.

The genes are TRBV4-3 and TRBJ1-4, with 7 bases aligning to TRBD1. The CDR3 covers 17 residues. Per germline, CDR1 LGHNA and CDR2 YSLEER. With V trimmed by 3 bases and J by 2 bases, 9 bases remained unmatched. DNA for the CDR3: TGCGCCAGCAGCCATACTAAGGGGACAGACACTAATGAAAAACTGTTTTTT. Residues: CASSHTKGTDTNEKLFF.

CDR3 in amino acids: CASSLNTRRESSYEQYF. CDR3 in DNA: TGTGCCAGCAGCCTCAACACCCGACGGGAGAGCTCCTACGAGCAGTACTTC. The gene calls are TRBV28 and TRBJ2-7; D is possibly TRBD2 (6 bases). V was pared by 6 bases and J by 0 bases, with 21 bases between. CDR1 and CDR2 from the germline V gene are MDHEN and SYDVKM. The CDR3 contains 17 residues.

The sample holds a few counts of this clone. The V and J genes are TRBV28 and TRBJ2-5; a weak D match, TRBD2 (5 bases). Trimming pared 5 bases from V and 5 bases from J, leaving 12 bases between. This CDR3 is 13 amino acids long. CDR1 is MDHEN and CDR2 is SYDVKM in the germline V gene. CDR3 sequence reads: CASSAAGLETQYF. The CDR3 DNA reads TGTGCCAGCAGTGCCGCGGGTCTCGAGACCCAGTACTTC.

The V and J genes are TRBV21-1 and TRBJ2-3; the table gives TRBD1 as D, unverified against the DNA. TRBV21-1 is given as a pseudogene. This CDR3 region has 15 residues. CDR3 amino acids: CANIRDITSTDTQYF. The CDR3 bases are TGTGCCAACATAAGGGACATCACTAGCACAGATACGCAGTATTTT.

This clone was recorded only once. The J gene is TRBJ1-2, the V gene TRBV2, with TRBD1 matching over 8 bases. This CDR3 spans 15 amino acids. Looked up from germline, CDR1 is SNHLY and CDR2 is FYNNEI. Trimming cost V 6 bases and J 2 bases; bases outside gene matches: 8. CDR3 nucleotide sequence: TGTGCCAGCAGCCCCCTCCACAGGGGGAACTATGGCTACACCTTC. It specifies CASSPLHRGNYGYTF.

CDR3 DNA sequence: TGTGCCAGCAGTTACCCCGGGGGAGCGGGAGTAAATGAGCAGTTCTTC. Encoded protein: CASSYPGGAGVNEQFF. This chain uses TRBV6-6 with TRBJ2-1; 8 nucleotides match TRBD2. V trimming: 2 bases; J trimming: 7 bases; junction bases outside the gene matches: 10. CDR1 MNHNY and CDR2 SVGAGI come from the germline V gene (reference sequence). This CDR3 region has 16 residues.

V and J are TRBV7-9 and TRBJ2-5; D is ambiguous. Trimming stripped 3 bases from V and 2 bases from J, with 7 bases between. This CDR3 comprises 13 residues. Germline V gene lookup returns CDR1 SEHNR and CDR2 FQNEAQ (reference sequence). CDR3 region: CASSFQVQETQYF. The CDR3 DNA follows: TGTGCCAGCAGCTTCCAGGTACAAGAGACCCAGTACTTC.

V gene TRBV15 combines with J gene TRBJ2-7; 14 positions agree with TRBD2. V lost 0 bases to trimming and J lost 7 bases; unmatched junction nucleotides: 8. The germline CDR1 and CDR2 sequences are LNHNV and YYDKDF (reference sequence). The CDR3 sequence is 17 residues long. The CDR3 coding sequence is TGTGCCACCAGCAGAGAGGGGCGGACTAGCGGGAGGTTTGAGCAGTACTTC. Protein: CATSREGRTSGRFEQYF.

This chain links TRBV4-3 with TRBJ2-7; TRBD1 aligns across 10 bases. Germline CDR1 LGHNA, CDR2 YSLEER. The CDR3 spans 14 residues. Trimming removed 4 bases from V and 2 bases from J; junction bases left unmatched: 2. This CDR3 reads CASSLGQGTYEQYF. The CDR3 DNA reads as TGCGCCAGCAGCCTGGGACAGGGGACCTACGAGCAGTACTTC.

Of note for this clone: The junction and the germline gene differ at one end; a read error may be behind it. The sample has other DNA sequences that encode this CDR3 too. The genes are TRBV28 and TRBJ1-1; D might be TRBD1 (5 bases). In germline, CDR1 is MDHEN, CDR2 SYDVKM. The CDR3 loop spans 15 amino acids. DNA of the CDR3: TGTGCCAGCAGTCCTCGGGGGAGCGTGAACACTGAAGCCTTCTTT. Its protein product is CASSPRGSVNTEAFF.

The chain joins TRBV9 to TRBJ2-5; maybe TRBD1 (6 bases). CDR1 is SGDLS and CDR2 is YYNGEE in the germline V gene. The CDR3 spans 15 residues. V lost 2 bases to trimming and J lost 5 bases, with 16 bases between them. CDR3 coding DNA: TGTGCCAGCAGCGTCGGGGCAGGGGTGGGCGAGACCCAGTACTTC. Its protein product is CASSVGAGVGETQYF.

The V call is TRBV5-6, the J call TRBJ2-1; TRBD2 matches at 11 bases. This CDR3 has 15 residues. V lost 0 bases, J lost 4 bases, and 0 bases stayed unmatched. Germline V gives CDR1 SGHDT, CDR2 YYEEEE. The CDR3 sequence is CASSLGLAGYNEQFF. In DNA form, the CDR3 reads TGTGCCAGCAGCTTGGGACTAGCGGGGTACAATGAGCAGTTCTTC.

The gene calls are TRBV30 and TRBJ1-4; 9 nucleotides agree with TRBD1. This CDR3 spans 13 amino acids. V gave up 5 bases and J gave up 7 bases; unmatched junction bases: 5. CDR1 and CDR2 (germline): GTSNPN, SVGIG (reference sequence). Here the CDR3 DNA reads TGTGCCTGGGGCAAGGACAGGGGTGAAAAACTGTTTTTT. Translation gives CAWGKDRGEKLFF.

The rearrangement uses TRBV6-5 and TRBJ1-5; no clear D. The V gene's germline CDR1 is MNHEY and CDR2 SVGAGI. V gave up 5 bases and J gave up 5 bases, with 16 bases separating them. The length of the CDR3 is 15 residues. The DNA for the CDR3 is TGTGCCAGCAGTCGATTCCCGGGAAGATATCAGCCCCAGCATTTT. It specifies CASSRFPGRYQPQHF.

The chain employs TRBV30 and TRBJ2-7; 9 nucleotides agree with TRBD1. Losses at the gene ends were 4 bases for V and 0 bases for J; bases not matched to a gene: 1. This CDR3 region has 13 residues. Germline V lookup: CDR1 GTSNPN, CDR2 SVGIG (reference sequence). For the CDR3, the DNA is TGTGCCTGGAACAGGGGGCCCTCCTACGAGCAGTACTTC. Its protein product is CAWNRGPSYEQYF.